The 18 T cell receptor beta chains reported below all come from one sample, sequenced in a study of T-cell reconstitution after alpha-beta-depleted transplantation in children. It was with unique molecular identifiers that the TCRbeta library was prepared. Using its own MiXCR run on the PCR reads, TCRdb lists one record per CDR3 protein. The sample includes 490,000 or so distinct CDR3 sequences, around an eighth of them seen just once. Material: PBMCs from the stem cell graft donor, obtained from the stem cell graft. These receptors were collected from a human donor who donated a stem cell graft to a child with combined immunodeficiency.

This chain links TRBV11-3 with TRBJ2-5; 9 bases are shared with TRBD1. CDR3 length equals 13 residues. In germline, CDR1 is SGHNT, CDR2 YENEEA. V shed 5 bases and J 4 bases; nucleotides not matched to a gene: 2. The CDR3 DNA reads TGTGCCAGCAGCGGACAGGGGAGAGAGACCCAGTACTTC. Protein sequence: CASSGQGRETQYF.

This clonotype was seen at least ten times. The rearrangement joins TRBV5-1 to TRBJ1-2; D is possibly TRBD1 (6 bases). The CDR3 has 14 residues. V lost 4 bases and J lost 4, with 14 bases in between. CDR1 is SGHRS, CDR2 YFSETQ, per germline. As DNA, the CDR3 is TGCGCCAGCAGCCCACGACAGGCCACCTATGGCTACACCTTC. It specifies CASSPRQATYGYTF.

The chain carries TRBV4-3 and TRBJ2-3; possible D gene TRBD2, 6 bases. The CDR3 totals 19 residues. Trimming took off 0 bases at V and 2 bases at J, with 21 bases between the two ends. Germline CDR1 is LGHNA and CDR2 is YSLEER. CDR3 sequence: CASSQDSRELGGYTDTQYF. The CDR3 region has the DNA TGCGCCAGCAGCCAAGATTCAAGGGAGCTGGGGGGTTACACAGATACGCAGTATTTT.

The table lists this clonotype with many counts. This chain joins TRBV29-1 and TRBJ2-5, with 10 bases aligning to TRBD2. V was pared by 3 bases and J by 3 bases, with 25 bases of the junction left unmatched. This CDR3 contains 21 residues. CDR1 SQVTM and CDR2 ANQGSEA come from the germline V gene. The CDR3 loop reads CSVDVLWGAGLAATLEETQYF. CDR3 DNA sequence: TGCAGCGTTGACGTTCTTTGGGGGGCCGGACTAGCGGCCACCTTGGAAGAGACCCAGTACTTC. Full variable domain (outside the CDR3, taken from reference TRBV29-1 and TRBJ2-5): SAVISQKPSRDICQRGTSLTIQCQVDSQVTMMFWYRQQPGQSLTLIATANQGSEATYESGFVIDKFPISRPNLTFSTLTVSNMSPEDSSIYLCSVDVLWGAGLAATLEETQYFGPGTRLLVL.

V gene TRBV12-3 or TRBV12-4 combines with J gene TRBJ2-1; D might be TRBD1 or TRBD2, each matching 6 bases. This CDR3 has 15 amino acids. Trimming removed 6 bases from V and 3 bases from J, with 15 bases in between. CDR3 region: CASRVGGPLYNEQFF. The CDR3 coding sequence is TGTGCCAGCAGGGTGGGGGGCCCGCTCTACAATGAGCAGTTCTTC.

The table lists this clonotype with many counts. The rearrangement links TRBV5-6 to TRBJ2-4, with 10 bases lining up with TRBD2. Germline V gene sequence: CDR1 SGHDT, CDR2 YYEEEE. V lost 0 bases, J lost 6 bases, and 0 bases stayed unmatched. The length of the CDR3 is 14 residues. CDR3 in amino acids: CASSLGTSGNIQYF. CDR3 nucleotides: TGTGCCAGCAGCTTGGGGACTAGCGGAAACATTCAGTACTTC.

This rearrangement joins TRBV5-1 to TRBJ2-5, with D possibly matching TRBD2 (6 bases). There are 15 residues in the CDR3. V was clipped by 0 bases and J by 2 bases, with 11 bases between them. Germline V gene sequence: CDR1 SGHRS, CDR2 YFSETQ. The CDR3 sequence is CASSLGGDQQETQYF. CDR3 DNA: TGCGCCAGCAGCTTGGGGGGGGACCAACAAGAGACCCAGTACTTC.

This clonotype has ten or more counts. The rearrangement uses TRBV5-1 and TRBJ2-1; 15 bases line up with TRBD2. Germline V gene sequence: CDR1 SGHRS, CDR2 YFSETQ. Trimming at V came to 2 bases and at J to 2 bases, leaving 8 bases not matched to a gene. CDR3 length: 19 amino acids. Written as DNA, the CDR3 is TGCGCCAGCAGCTTAACTCCGGGACTAGCGGGAGGTACCTACAATGAGCAGTTCTTC. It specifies CASSLTPGLAGGTYNEQFF.

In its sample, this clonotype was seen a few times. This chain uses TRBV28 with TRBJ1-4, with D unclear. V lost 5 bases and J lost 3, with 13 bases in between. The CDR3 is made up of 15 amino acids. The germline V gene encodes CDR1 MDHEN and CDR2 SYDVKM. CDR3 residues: CASSHETAPNEKLFF. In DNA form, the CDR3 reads TGTGCCAGCAGTCACGAAACTGCCCCTAATGAAAAACTGTTTTTT.

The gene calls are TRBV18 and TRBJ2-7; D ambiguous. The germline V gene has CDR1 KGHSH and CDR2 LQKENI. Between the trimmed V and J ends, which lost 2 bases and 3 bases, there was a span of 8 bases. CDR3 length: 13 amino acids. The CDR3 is CASSPVSRYEQYF. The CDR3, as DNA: TGTGCCAGCTCACCAGTCTCTCGCTACGAGCAGTACTTC. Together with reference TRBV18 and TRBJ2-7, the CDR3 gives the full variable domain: NAGVMQNPRHLVRRRGQEARLRCSPMKGHSHVYWYRQLPEEGLKFMVYLQKENIIDESGMPKERFSAEFPKEGPSILRIQQVVRGDSAAYFCASSPVSRYEQYFGPGTRLTVT.

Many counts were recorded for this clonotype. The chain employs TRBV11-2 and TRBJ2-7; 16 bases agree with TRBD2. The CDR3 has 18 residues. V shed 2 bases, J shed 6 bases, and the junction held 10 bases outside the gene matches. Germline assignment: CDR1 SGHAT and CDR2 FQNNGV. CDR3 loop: CASSLQTGTSGRGSEQYF. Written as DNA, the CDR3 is TGTGCCAGCAGCTTACAAACCGGGACTAGCGGGAGGGGGAGCGAGCAGTACTTC.

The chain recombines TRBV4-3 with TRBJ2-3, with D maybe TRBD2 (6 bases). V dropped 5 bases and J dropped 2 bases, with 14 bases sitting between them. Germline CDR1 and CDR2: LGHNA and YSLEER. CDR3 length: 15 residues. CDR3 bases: TGCGCCAGCAGCTCCGGCATAGCGGCCACAGATACGCAGTATTTT. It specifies CASSSGIAATDTQYF.

The CDR3 region is CASSLMDRGTGELFF. The CDR3 coding sequence is TGTGCCAGCAGTTTAATGGACAGGGGAACCGGGGAGCTGTTTTTT. The chain has TRBV12-3 or TRBV12-4 and TRBJ2-2; 9 bases line up with TRBD1. V shed 2 bases, J shed 5 bases, and the junction held 3 bases outside the gene matches. The CDR3 length is 15 residues.

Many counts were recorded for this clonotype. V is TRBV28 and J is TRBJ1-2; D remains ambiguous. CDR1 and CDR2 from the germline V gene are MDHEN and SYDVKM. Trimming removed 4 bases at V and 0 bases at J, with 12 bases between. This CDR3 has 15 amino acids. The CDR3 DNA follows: TGTGCCAGCAGTTCTCCCCGACGAGCTAACTATGGCTACACCTTC. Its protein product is CASSSPRRANYGYTF.

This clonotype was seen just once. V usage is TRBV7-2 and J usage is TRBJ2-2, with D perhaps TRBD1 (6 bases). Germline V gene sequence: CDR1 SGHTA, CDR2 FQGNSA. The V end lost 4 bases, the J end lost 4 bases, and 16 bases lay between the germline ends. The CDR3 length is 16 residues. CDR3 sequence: CASSSYRDISTGELFF. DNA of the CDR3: TGTGCCAGCAGCTCTTACCGGGACATAAGCACCGGGGAGCTGTTTTTT.

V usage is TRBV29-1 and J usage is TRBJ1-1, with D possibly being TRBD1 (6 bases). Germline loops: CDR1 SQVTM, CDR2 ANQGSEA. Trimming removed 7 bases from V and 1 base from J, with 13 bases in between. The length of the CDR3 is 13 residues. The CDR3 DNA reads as TGCAGCGCCTCTAAGGGGGGGAACACTGAAGCTTTCTTT. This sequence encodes CSASKGGNTEAFF.

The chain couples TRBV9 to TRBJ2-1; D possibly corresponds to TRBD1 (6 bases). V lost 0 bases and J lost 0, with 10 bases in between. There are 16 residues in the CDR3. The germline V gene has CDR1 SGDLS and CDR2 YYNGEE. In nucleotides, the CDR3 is TGTGCCAGCAGCGTAGAAAGAGGGGGCTCCTACAATGAGCAGTTCTTC. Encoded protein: CASSVERGGSYNEQFF.

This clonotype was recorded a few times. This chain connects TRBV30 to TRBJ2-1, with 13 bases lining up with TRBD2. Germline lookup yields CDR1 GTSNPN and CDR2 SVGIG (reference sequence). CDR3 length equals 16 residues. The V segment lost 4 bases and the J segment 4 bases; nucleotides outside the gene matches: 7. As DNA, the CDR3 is TGTGCCTGGACTCCGGGACTAGCGGGGAGGTACAATGAGCAGTTCTTC. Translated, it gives CAWTPGLAGRYNEQFF.